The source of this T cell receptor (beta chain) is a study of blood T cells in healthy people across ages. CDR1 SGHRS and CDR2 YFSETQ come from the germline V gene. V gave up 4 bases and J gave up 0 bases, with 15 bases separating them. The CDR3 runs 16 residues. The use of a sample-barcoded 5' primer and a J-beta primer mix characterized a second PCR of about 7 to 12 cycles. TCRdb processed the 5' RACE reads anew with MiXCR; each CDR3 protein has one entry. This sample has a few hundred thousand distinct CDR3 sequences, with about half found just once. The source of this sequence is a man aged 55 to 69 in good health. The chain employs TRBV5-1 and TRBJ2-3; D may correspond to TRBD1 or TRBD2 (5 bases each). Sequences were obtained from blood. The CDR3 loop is CASSTGTRTSTDTQYF. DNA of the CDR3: TGCGCCAGCAGCACTGGGACGAGAACTAGCACAGATACGCAGTATTTT. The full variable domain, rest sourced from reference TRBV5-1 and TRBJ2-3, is KAGVTQTPRYLIKTRGQQVTLSCSPISGHRSVSWYQQTPGQGLQFLFEYFSETQRNKGNFPGRFSGRQFSNSRSEMNVSTLELGDSALYLCASSTGTRTSTDTQYFGPGTRLTVL.